This T cell receptor beta chain was documented in a study of blood T cell repertoires in COVID-19. On the study more broadly: Acute and convalescent COVID-19 samples came from the United States, Italy and Spain. Sample material is recorded as cDNA or gDNA derived from T cells, B-cell-depleted T cells, or PBMCs.

This CDR3 region has 16 residues. With 2 bases removed from V and 3 bases from J, the gap between germline ends came to 16 bases. Germline-derived CDR1 and CDR2 are MNHEY and SVGAGI. Authors' methods: Estimated nucleated cell counts came from reference gene primer amplification. Assay: immunoSEQ multiplex PCR; the TCRdb copy retains only in-frame clones and omits some. Clonal size and the V and J genes are those of that table, whereas D and trimming came from the DNA. Altogether about 170,000 clones are present, approximately 86% being singletons, with the ten largest covering more than 9%. The gene calls are TRBV6-5 and TRBJ1-2; D perhaps matches TRBD1 (5 bases). Sequencing was carried out using peripheral blood. The clonotype comes from a woman older than 75 with active or convalescent COVID-19. The CDR3 region has the DNA TGTGCCAGCAGTTACCCCGGTGCGGGGGGATACTATGGCTACACCTTC. This gives the protein CASSYPGAGGYYGYTF.